These T cell receptor beta chains were read from a single sample in a study of T cell responses to AZD1222 COVID-19 vaccine. Some clones are missing from TCRdb's copy, which holds only in-frame ones; the method was immunoSEQ multiplex PCR. This sample yields approximately 100,000 clones, of which 87% are seen a single time; 2% to 2.5% belongs to the top ten. The sample in question was peripheral blood, obtained 28 days after the second AZD1222 dose. All receptors derive from an adult who received the AZD1222 COVID-19 vaccine. Both conserved end residues are part of each CDR3. D genes are given only for firm matches. A row's size may be missing; if present it is once, few, many or a size class.

>TRBD2|once|TRBJ2-3|TRBV27
CASSLYSSGSTDTQYF
TGTGCCAGCAGTTTATACTCTAGCGGTAGCACAGATACGCAGTATTTT
>NA|NA|TRBJ1-1|TRBV19
CASSIGPGTLMNTEAFF
TGTGCCAGTAGTATAGGTCCCGGGACGTTAATGAACACTGAAGCTTTCTTT
>NA|NA|TRBJ2-1|TRBV9
CASSVGENLEQFF
TGTGCCAGCAGCGTAGGGGAGAATCTTGAGCAGTTCTTC
>NA|NA|TRBJ1-2|TRBV6-5
CASSSGDYGYTF
TGTGCCAGCAGTTCAGGGGACTATGGCTACACCTTC
>NA|NA|TRBJ2-1|TRBV18
CASSSTDRRFF
TGTGCCAGCTCAAGTACTGACCGCCGGTTCTTC
>NA|once|TRBJ2-3|TRBV11-3
CASSQRTIEDTQYF
TGTGCCAGCAGCCAGAGGACTATAGAAGATACGCAGTATTTT
>NA|NA|TRBJ1-4|TRBV15
CATSRASDWGIGEKLFF
TGTGCCACCAGCAGAGCCTCAGATTGGGGTATTGGCGAAAAACTGTTTTTT
>NA|NA|TRBJ1-2|TRBV10-3
CAISDQGLSYGYTF
TGTGCCATCAGTGATCAGGGGCTAAGCTATGGCTACACCTTC
>NA|NA|TRBJ1-1|TRBV7-9
CASSTQNTEAFF
TGTGCCAGCAGCACCCAGAATACTGAAGCTTTCTTT
>NA|NA|TRBJ1-2|TRBV7-9
CASRYGTDAGYTF
TGTGCCAGCAGGTATGGGACCGACGCTGGCTACACCTTC
>NA|NA|TRBJ1-1|TRBV12-3/TRBV12-4
CASSLWRDTEAFF
TGTGCCAGCAGTTTATGGCGGGACACTGAAGCTTTCTTT
>NA|NA|TRBJ1-2|TRBV9
CASSVAPSSEGRNGYTF
TGTGCCAGCAGCGTAGCTCCGTCCTCTGAGGGACGGAATGGCTACACCTTC
>NA|NA|TRBJ1-3|TRBV7-9
CASSTHQGSGNTIYF
TGTGCCAGCAGCACCCACCAGGGGTCTGGAAACACCATATATTTT
>NA|NA|TRBJ2-7|TRBV9
CASSPDAKSYEQYF
TGTGCCAGCAGCCCTGACGCCAAATCCTACGAGCAGTACTTC
>NA|NA|TRBJ1-5|TRBV30
CAWSPGAGESQPQHF
TGTGCCTGGAGCCCTGGGGCAGGGGAAAGTCAGCCCCAGCATTTT
>NA|NA|TRBJ2-7|TRBV7-8
CASSLDQPSYEQYF
TGTGCCAGCAGCTTAGACCAGCCCTCCTACGAGCAGTACTTC
>NA|NA|TRBJ1-4|TRBV6-1
CASSEGTGTKLFF
TGTGCCAGCAGTGAAGGAACAGGGACAAAACTGTTTTTT
>TRBD2|NA|TRBJ2-3|TRBV5-1
CASSLGLAGTDTQYF
TGCGCCAGCAGCTTAGGACTAGCGGGAACAGATACGCAGTATTTT
>NA|NA|TRBJ1-5|TRBV28
CASSLRSSSNQPQHF
TGTGCCAGCAGTCTTCGAAGCAGCAGCAATCAGCCCCAGCATTTT
>NA|NA|TRBJ2-1|TRBV19
CASSMRGGSYNEQFF
TGTGCCAGTAGTATGAGAGGGGGCTCCTACAATGAGCAGTTCTTC
>TRBD1|NA|TRBJ1-1|TRBV5-6
CASSLDRGIMATEAFF
TGTGCCAGCAGCCTAGACAGGGGTATAATGGCCACTGAAGCTTTCTTT
>TRBD2|NA|TRBJ2-3|TRBV13
CASSETSGRGTSTDTQYF
TGTGCCAGCAGCGAGACTAGCGGGAGGGGGACTAGCACAGATACGCAGTATTTT
>TRBD1|NA|TRBJ1-4|TRBV9
CASSPGGNEKLFF
TGTGCCAGCAGCCCAGGGGGTAATGAAAAACTGTTTTTT
>TRBD1|NA|TRBJ2-1|TRBV5-1
CASNARYTGGYNEQFF
TGCGCCAGCAACGCGAGGTACACAGGGGGCTACAATGAGCAGTTCTTC
>NA|NA|TRBJ2-1|TRBV30
CAWSYSGSSYNEQFF
TGTGCCTGGAGTTATAGCGGAAGCTCCTACAATGAGCAGTTCTTC
>NA|NA|TRBJ1-3|TRBV18
CASSPYRSNSGNTIYF
TGTGCCAGCTCACCATATCGGAGTAACTCTGGAAACACCATATATTTT